This T cell receptor (beta chain) appears in the sequencing data of a study of blood T cell repertoires in COVID-19. Study in general: Samples representing acute and convalescent COVID-19 were sourced from the United States, Italy and Spain.

Under the authors' procedure: Estimates of nucleated cell counts were drawn from the amplification of reference gene primers. The data were produced by immunoSEQ multiplex PCR, yet TCRdb's version contains in-frame clones alone and is incomplete. V, J and clone size are taken as reported in that table, and D and trimming were inferred from the DNA itself. The data show hundreds of thousands of clones, 86% seen once. The CDR3 totals 14 residues. Trimming removed 4 bases at V and 0 bases at J, with 9 bases between. Looked up from germline, CDR1 is LGHNA and CDR2 is YNFKEQ. The participants were between 18 and 89 years old and came from 24 US areas. Membership in each cohort depended on participant-reported clinical history.

The TCR originated in a man aged 25-45 years who had recovered from COVID-19. The material sequenced was PBMCs or T cells enriched from blood (not recorded which). The V and J genes are TRBV4-2 and TRBJ1-1; tentatively, D is TRBD1 (6 bases). The CDR3 spells CASSRRTVNTEAFF. The CDR3 DNA is TGTGCCAGCAGCCGACGGACAGTGAACACTGAAGCTTTCTTT.